This T cell receptor (beta chain) was captured by sequencing in a study of blood T cell repertoires in COVID-19. About the research overall: The origin of the acute and convalescent COVID-19 samples was the United States, Italy and Spain.

Assay: immunoSEQ multiplex PCR; the TCRdb copy retains only in-frame clones and omits some. The sample carries over 70,000 clones, roughly four fifths recorded once. CDR1 and CDR2 from the germline V gene are SGHRS and YFSETQ. This CDR3 region has 13 residues. Trimming removed 6 bases at V and 10 bases at J, with 17 bases between. This clone has a single count. Input material: peripheral blood. The receptor's source is a man between 70 and 80 years old with COVID-19, enrolled during active disease. V is TRBV5-1 and J is TRBJ2-1; possibly TRBD1 for D (5 bases). CDR3 nucleotides: TGCGCCAGCACCTACGACTTGGGGCAGGAGCAGTTCTTC. It is translated as CASTYDLGQEQFF.